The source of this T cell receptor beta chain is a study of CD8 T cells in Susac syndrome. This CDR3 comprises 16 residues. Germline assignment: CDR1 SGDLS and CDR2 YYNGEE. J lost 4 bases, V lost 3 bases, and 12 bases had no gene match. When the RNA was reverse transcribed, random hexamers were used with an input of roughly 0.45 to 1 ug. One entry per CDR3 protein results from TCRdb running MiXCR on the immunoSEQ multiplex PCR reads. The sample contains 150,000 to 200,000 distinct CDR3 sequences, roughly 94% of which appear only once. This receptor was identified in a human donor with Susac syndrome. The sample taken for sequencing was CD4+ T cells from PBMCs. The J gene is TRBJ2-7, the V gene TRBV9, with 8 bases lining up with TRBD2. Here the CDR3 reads CASSAGGARGTYEQYF. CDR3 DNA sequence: TGTGCCAGCAGCGCCGGGGGGGCGCGAGGCACTTACGAGCAGTACTTC.